The TCR beta chain described here comes from a study of T-cell reconstitution after alpha-beta-depleted transplantation in children. As it was prepared, the TCRbeta library received unique molecular identifiers. Using its own MiXCR run on the PCR reads, TCRdb lists one record per CDR3 protein. The data hold roughly 610,000 distinct CDR3 sequences, with more than 9% observed a single time. The V gene's germline CDR1 is DFQATT and CDR2 SNEGSKA (reference sequence). Trimming removed 7 bases at V and 0 bases at J, with 11 bases between. The CDR3 sequence is 13 residues long. The receptor's source is a human donor who donated a stem cell graft to a child with acute myeloid leukemia. The source was PBMCs from the stem cell graft donor, collected from the stem cell graft. This sequence joins TRBV20-1 and TRBJ2-3; a weak D match, TRBD2 (5 bases). CDR3 region: CSVKRLSTDTQYF. DNA for the CDR3: TGCAGTGTAAAGCGGCTTAGCACAGATACGCAGTATTTT.